What follows describes a single T cell receptor beta chain. This record comes from a study of OX40 agonist ivuxolimab in advanced cancers. Measured with immunoSEQ multiplex PCR; TCRdb has only the in-frame clones, and not every one. The repertoire includes around 40,000 clones, 85% to 90% of them detected once, and approximately 12% sits in the top ten. CDR1 and CDR2 from the germline V gene are SGHVS and FQNEAQ. This CDR3 contains 14 residues. V gave up 7 bases and J gave up 6 bases, with 18 bases separating them. The sequencing here drew on CD4+ or CD8+ T cells sorted from blood, taken in a trial of the OX40 agonist ivuxolimab. The receptor comes from an adult with an advanced solid tumor such as melanoma, head and neck, liver or kidney cancer. The V call is TRBV7-8, the J call TRBJ1-2; tentative D call: TRBD1 (5 bases). Written as DNA, the CDR3 is TGTGCCAGCACCGCGGGCCGGGGAGGGGATGGCTACACCTTC. Translating gives CASTAGRGGDGYTF.